The 10 T cell receptor beta chains reported below all come from one sample, sequenced in a study of shared clonotypes between healthy human individuals. TCRdb's table, derived via immunoSEQ multiplex PCR, lists solely in-frame clones and lacks some. This sample has about 2.3 million clones, with about nine tenths found just once. Sequencing was carried out using naive CD4+ T cells from PBMCs. The subset here: CD45RA+ positively selected. The receptor source for this set is a man between 18 and 35 years old in good health. Some clones in this sample may be carry-over from other donors' samples.

The rearrangement links TRBV7-9 to TRBJ2-7, with 8 nucleotides matching TRBD1. The CDR3 is 14 residues long. Germline CDR1 reads SEHNR; CDR2 reads FQNEAQ (reference sequence). The V segment lost 5 bases and the J segment 6 bases; nucleotides outside the gene matches: 9. DNA for the CDR3: TGTGCCAGCAGCACTAGGACAGGGTTAGGCGAGCAGTACTTC. Its protein product is CASSTRTGLGEQYF. The full variable domain, in which reference TRBV7-9 and TRBJ2-7 provide the parts outside the CDR3, is DTGVSQNPRHKITKRGQNVTFRCDPISEHNRLYWYRQTLGQGPEFLTYFQNEAQLEKSRLLSDRFSAERPKGSFSTLEIQRTEQGDSAMYLCASSTRTGLGEQYFGPGTRLTVT.

The chain has TRBV27 and TRBJ1-2, with D possibly TRBD1 on 6 matching bases. The V and J ends lost 3 bases and 1 base respectively, with 21 bases between them. Germline V lookup: CDR1 MNHEY, CDR2 SMNVEV (reference sequence). CDR3 length equals 18 residues. The CDR3 region is CASSFGARGGHHNYGYTF. The CDR3 coding sequence is TGTGCCAGCAGTTTCGGGGCAAGGGGGGGACACCATAACTATGGCTACACCTTC.

The chain has TRBV29-1 and TRBJ2-3, with D uncertain. The germline V gene encodes CDR1 SQVTM and CDR2 ANQGSEA. The CDR3 runs to 12 residues. Trimming stripped 5 bases from V and 1 base from J, with 7 bases between. This CDR3 is CSVSKGTDTQYF. The DNA of the CDR3 is TGCAGCGTTAGTAAGGGCACAGATACGCAGTATTTT.

This chain connects TRBV7-9 to TRBJ2-7; perhaps D is TRBD1 or TRBD2 (5 bases each). The CDR3 is made up of 19 amino acids. Germline V CDR1 and CDR2: SEHNR, FQNEAQ (reference sequence). Trimming removed 5 bases from V and 3 bases from J, with 29 bases in between. This CDR3 reads CASSPPARAQGWEFYEQYF. CDR3 bases: TGTGCCAGCAGCCCCCCAGCGAGGGCCCAGGGTTGGGAATTCTACGAGCAGTACTTC.

The chain combines TRBV7-2 with TRBJ2-1; 8 bases match TRBD2. J lost 4 bases, V lost 3 bases, and 2 bases had no gene match. The CDR3 loop spans 14 amino acids. The germline V gene has CDR1 SGHTA and CDR2 FQGNSA. CDR3 sequence (DNA): TGTGCCAGCAGCTTCCCTAGCGGGTACAATGAGCAGTTCTTC. The encoded protein is CASSFPSGYNEQFF.

Remarks on this clone: Other DNA sequences within the sample encode an identical CDR3. V gene TRBV30 combines with J gene TRBJ2-5; D perhaps matches TRBD1 (6 bases). V was trimmed by 5 bases and J by 2 bases, leaving 12 bases between them. The CDR3 is 13 amino acids. The germline gives CDR1 GTSNPN, CDR2 SVGIG (reference sequence). In DNA, the CDR3 is TGTGCCTGGTCAACAGGGAGACAAGAGACCCAGTACTTC. Encoded protein: CAWSTGRQETQYF.

For this clone: The sample holds other DNA sequences that translate to the same CDR3. The chain carries TRBV27 and TRBJ2-1; maybe TRBD1 (5 bases). Per germline, CDR1 MNHEY and CDR2 SMNVEV (reference sequence). The CDR3 loop spans 13 amino acids. The V end lost 3 bases, the J end lost 3 bases, and 6 bases lay between the germline ends. The CDR3, as DNA: TGTGCCAGCAGTTTCAGGGACTACAATGAGCAGTTCTTC. This codes for CASSFRDYNEQFF.

This clone showed up just a few times. For the CDR3, the DNA is TGCAGCGTTGCCGGACAGAGACCGAACACTGAAGCTTTCTTT. Its protein is CSVAGQRPNTEAFF. This rearrangement joins TRBV29-1 to TRBJ1-1, with a tentative D call TRBD1 (6 bases). V was trimmed by 4 bases and J by 1 base, leaving 13 bases between them. The germline V gene has CDR1 SQVTM and CDR2 ANQGSEA. This CDR3 has 14 residues.

On this clone itself: The sample holds other DNA sequences that translate to the same CDR3. The V gene is TRBV11-2, the J gene TRBJ1-1; D not certain. Trimming removed 3 bases at V and 5 bases at J, with 4 bases between. The CDR3 has 11 amino acids. From germline, CDR1 is SGHAT and CDR2 FQNNGV. The CDR3 nucleotides read TGTGCCAGCAGCTTTTATACTGAAGCTTTCTTT. Its translation: CASSFYTEAFF. Complete variable domain (other parts from reference TRBV11-2 and TRBJ1-1): EAGVAQSPRYKIIEKRQSVAFWCNPISGHATLYWYQQILGQGPKLLIQFQNNGVVDDSQLPKDRFSAERLKGVDSTLKIQPAKLEDSAVYLCASSFYTEAFFGQGTRLTVV.

The chain employs TRBV23-1 and TRBJ2-5, with D possibly being TRBD1 (6 bases). TRBV23-1 is given ORF status, its function remaining uncertain. V was clipped by 0 bases and J by 4 bases, with 12 bases between them. The CDR3 contains 15 residues. The CDR3 sequence is CASSQSPRGRETQYF. In nucleotides, the CDR3 is TGCGCCAGCAGTCAATCGCCCAGGGGTAGAGAGACCCAGTACTTC.